These 15 T cell receptor beta chains were all obtained from the same sample, sequenced in a study of blood T cells in healthy people across ages (dated by TCRdb to 2015 to 2017). The library came from 5' RACE. TCRdb lists the instrument as Illumina HiSeq 2500. The second PCR ran for roughly 6 to 11 cycles and used a J-beta primer mix along with a sample-barcoded 5' primer. Using fastp trimming at Q25 and MiXCR clonotype assembly, TCRdb reanalyzed the public sequencing data and kept in-frame beta chains. Entries that share a CDR3 protein sequence are merged under the most common genes and DNA. Counted in this sample were about 800,000 distinct CDR3 sequences; about 62% of them appeared once. The top ten clonotypes cover approximately 23% of the sample. The sample comprised blood. The source of these receptors is a man aged 25-45 years in good health.

The V gene is TRBV10-3, the J gene TRBJ1-6; TRBD1 might be the D (5 bases). The CDR3 spans 12 residues. The V gene's germline CDR1 is ENHRY and CDR2 SYGVKD. V lost 7 bases to trimming and J lost 7 bases, with 8 bases between them. The chain's CDR3 is CAITGGNSPLHF. The CDR3 DNA is TGTGCCATCACGGGGGGGAATTCACCCCTCCACTTT.

This sequence joins TRBV7-3 and TRBJ2-3, with 7 bases fitting TRBD1. The CDR3 sequence is 15 residues long. V lost 0 bases to trimming and J lost 3 bases; unmatched junction nucleotides: 3. Germline V lookup: CDR1 SGHTA, CDR2 FQGTGA. The CDR3 DNA reads TGTGCCAGCAGCTTAACGACAGGGCGGACAGATACGCAGTATTTT. Translated: CASSLTTGRTDTQYF.

The chain couples TRBV5-1 to TRBJ2-5; 7 nucleotides line up with TRBD1. The junction had 4 bases not matched to a gene; V was cut back by 4 bases and J by 4 bases. Germline CDR1 is SGHRS and CDR2 is YFSETQ. The CDR3 has 13 amino acids. CDR3 DNA sequence: TGCGCCAGCAGCCTTTACAGGGGAGAGACCCAGTACTTC. Protein product: CASSLYRGETQYF.

V gene TRBV20-1 combines with J gene TRBJ2-7; 8 bases match TRBD2. Germline V gene sequence: CDR1 DFQATT, CDR2 SNEGSKA (reference sequence). V lost 4 bases to trimming and J lost 0 bases; unmatched junction nucleotides: 2. The CDR3 loop spans 13 amino acids. Here the CDR3 reads CSAMSGSSYEQYF. DNA of the CDR3: TGCAGTGCTATGAGCGGGAGCTCCTACGAGCAGTACTTC.

The chain uses TRBV2 and TRBJ2-5; 7 bases match TRBD1. CDR3 length equals 11 residues. Germline V lookup: CDR1 SNHLY, CDR2 FYNNEI. V trimming: 4 bases; J trimming: 11 bases; junction bases outside the gene matches: 4. CDR3 sequence: CASSATGEQYF. The DNA of the CDR3 is TGTGCCAGCAGTGCCACAGGGGAGCAGTACTTC.

This clonotype was detected a few times. This chain connects TRBV28 to TRBJ2-1; D is ambiguous. Between the trimmed V and J ends, which lost 3 bases and 10 bases, there was a span of 10 bases. Looked up from germline, CDR1 is MDHEN and CDR2 is SYDVKM. The CDR3 is 12 amino acids. CDR3: CASSFQFREQFF. As DNA, the CDR3 is TGTGCCAGCAGTTTTCAGTTTCGAGAGCAGTTCTTC.

This clonotype has just a few counts. This chain connects TRBV7-9 to TRBJ2-6, with D tentatively TRBD1 or TRBD2 (5 bases each). Germline V gene lookup returns CDR1 SEHNR and CDR2 FQNEAQ (reference sequence). The CDR3 loop spans 14 amino acids. V was shortened by 1 base and J by 8 bases, with 9 bases between the two germline ends. CDR3 amino acids: CASSLGRETNVLTF. The CDR3 nucleotides are TGTGCCAGCAGCTTAGGCAGGGAGACCAACGTCCTGACTTTC.

The rearrangement links TRBV6-2 or TRBV6-3 to TRBJ1-2; 7 nucleotides line up with TRBD1. J lost 7 bases, V lost 2 bases, and 10 bases had no gene match. This CDR3 has 15 amino acids. Germline lookup yields CDR1 MNHEY and CDR2 SVGEGT. The CDR3 DNA follows: TGTGCCAGCAGTTACATCCCACAGGGGAAAGGTGGCTACACCTTC. It is translated as CASSYIPQGKGGYTF.

This chain connects TRBV5-1 to TRBJ1-2, with D perhaps matching TRBD1 (6 bases). CDR3 length: 13 amino acids. The V gene lost 4 bases and the J gene lost 5 bases, with 12 bases spanning the gap. Germline V gene data show CDR1 as SGHRS and CDR2 as YFSETQ. CDR3 protein: CASSPQGKYGYTF. CDR3 DNA: TGCGCCAGCAGCCCTCAGGGGAAGTATGGCTACACCTTC.

The J gene is TRBJ1-2, the V gene TRBV12-3 or TRBV12-4; possibly TRBD1 for D (5 bases). V was trimmed by 8 bases and J by 10 bases, leaving 20 bases between them. The CDR3 runs to 13 residues. The CDR3 sequence: CASGLRQGGIYTF. The CDR3 nucleotides read TGTGCCAGCGGCCTTCGGCAGGGAGGGATCTACACCTTC.

The gene calls are TRBV7-9 and TRBJ2-5, with TRBD2 matching over 7 bases. This CDR3 is built from 17 residues. V gave up 5 bases and J gave up 2 bases; unmatched junction bases: 14. Germline loops: CDR1 SEHNR, CDR2 FQNEAQ (reference sequence). The CDR3, as DNA: TGTGCCAGCAGCACTACAGCGGGACCTTTGACACAAGAGACCCAGTACTTC. Protein: CASSTTAGPLTQETQYF. Full variable domain (missing parts from reference TRBV7-9 and TRBJ2-5): DTGVSQNPRHKITKRGQNVTFRCDPISEHNRLYWYRQTLGQGPEFLTYFQNEAQLEKSRLLSDRFSAERPKGSFSTLEIQRTEQGDSAMYLCASSTTAGPLTQETQYFGPGTRLLVL.

Comments on this clonotype: An end of the junction does not agree with germline; a read error may underlie this. The chain couples TRBV2 to TRBJ2-5; D is possibly TRBD2 (5 bases). The CDR3 is 14 residues long. The germline V gene has CDR1 SNHLY and CDR2 FYNNEI. CDR3 DNA sequence: TGCGCCAGCAGAGCACCCGCGGGTTGGGAGACCCAGTACTTC. This translates into CASRAPAGWETQYF.

This clonotype has a handful of counts. The rearrangement uses TRBV7-2 and TRBJ2-7; the D call may be TRBD1 or TRBD2 (5 bases each). The V gene's germline CDR1 is SGHTA and CDR2 FQGNSA. V dropped 4 bases and J dropped 2 bases, with 9 bases sitting between them. The CDR3 runs 13 residues. The CDR3 nucleotides read TGTGCCAGCAGCTCCGGGGCCCCCTACGAGCAGTACTTC. Its protein product is CASSSGAPYEQYF.

The V call is TRBV9, the J call TRBJ1-2; possibly TRBD1 for D (5 bases). V was trimmed by 3 bases and J by 4 bases, leaving 19 bases between them. Germline V gene lookup returns CDR1 SGDLS and CDR2 YYNGEE. This CDR3 has 16 amino acids. The CDR3 spells CASSGVLGEGTYGYTF. The DNA for the CDR3 is TGTGCCAGCAGCGGAGTTCTGGGGGAGGGGACCTATGGCTACACCTTC. The whole variable domain, filled in from reference TRBV9 and TRBJ1-2, reads DSGVTQTPKHLITATGQRVTLRCSPRSGDLSVYWYQQSLDQGLQFLIQYYNGEERAKGNILERFSAQQFPDLHSELNLSSLELGDSALYFCASSGVLGEGTYGYTFGSGTRLTVV.

CDR3 in amino acids: CASSLVGQGAIGYTF. The DNA of the CDR3 is TGTGCCAGCAGCTTAGTGGGACAGGGGGCGATTGGCTACACCTTC. V is TRBV7-9 and J is TRBJ1-2; TRBD1 matches 12 bases. The CDR3 has 15 residues. In germline, CDR1 is SEHNR, CDR2 FQNEAQ (reference sequence). V lost 1 base, J lost 7 bases, and 4 bases stayed unmatched.